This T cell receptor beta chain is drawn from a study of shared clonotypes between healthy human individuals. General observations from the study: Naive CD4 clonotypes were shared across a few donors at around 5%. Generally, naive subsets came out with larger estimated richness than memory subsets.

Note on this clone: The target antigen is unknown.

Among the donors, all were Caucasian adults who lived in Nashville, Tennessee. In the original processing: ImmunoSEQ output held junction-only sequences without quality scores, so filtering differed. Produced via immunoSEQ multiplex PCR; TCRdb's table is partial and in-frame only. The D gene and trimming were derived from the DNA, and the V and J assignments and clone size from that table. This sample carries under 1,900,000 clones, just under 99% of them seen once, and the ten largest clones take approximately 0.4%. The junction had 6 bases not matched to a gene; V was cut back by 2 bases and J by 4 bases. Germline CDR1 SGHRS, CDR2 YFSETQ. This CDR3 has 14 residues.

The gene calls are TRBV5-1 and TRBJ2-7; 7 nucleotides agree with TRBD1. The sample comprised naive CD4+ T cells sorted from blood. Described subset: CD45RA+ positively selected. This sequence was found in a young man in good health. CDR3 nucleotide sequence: TGCGCCAGCAGCTTTACAGGGGTTTTTTACGAGCAGTACTTC. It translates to CASSFTGVFYEQYF.